A single count supports the clone carrying this T cell receptor beta chain. The antigen remains undetermined. This entry belongs to a study of cytomegalovirus exposure and HLA in healthy donors. Study conclusions and caveats: Within an earlier analysis, most TCR beta V segments proved productive either about 87% or about 30% of the time. Immune exposure data for these donors was limited to CMV serostatus. Cytomegalovirus status was reportedly diagnosed by the classifier with high specificity and sensitivity.

Use of 60 Vbeta and 13 Jbeta primers characterized the PCR. Repertoires were generated with immunoSEQ multiplex PCR, while TCRdb's copy carries only in-frame clones and drops some. Here the sample spans roughly 150,000 clones, approximately 80% being singletons. The V gene lost 0 bases and the J gene lost 9 bases, with 19 bases spanning the gap. CDR3 length equals 16 residues. From germline, CDR1 is SGHKS and CDR2 YYEKEE (reference sequence). This TCR derives from a man in his thirties or forties in good health and CMV-seropositive. Sequencing input: PBMCs. The rearrangement uses TRBV5-5 and TRBJ1-5; D unresolved. CDR3 protein: CASSLAPGGGGSPQHF. CDR3 bases: TGTGCCAGCAGCTTGGCCCCGGGCGGTGGAGGTTCGCCCCAGCATTTT.